The 28 T cell receptor beta chains below come from one sample, sequenced in a study of cytomegalovirus exposure and HLA in healthy donors. The PCR was carried out with 60 Vbeta primers and 13 Jbeta primers. Clones were sequenced by immunoSEQ multiplex PCR, and TCRdb holds only the in-frame ones, with some missing. The sample lists 150,000 to 200,000 clones, approximately 77% occurring once. Sequenced input: PBMCs. The receptors were gathered from a male donor in good health and CMV-seronegative.

The chain joins TRBV5-1 to TRBJ1-1; possible D gene TRBD1, 5 bases. Trimming removed 2 bases at V and 0 bases at J, with 11 bases between. Germline values: CDR1 SGHRS, CDR2 YFSETQ. The CDR3 is 15 amino acids. CDR3: CASSFLGGMNTEAFF. CDR3 DNA: TGCGCCAGCAGCTTTCTCGGGGGGATGAACACTGAAGCTTTCTTT.

The chain recombines TRBV2 with TRBJ2-3; D possibly corresponds to TRBD1 (6 bases). The V gene lost 7 bases and the J gene lost 6 bases, with 14 bases spanning the gap. Germline lookup yields CDR1 SNHLY and CDR2 FYNNEI. This CDR3 is built from 13 residues. CDR3 loop: CASNNRVGDTQYF. The CDR3 region has the DNA TGTGCCAGCAATAACAGGGTAGGCGATACGCAGTATTTT.

The V and J genes are TRBV7-3 and TRBJ2-3; D not resolved. V lost 5 bases and J lost 0, with 9 bases in between. This CDR3 comprises 14 residues. Germline values: CDR1 SGHTA, CDR2 FQGTGA. CDR3 nucleotide sequence: TGTGCCAGCAGCCCCATGCGAAGCACAGATACGCAGTATTTT. Translating gives CASSPMRSTDTQYF.

V gene TRBV9 combines with J gene TRBJ2-3; D unresolved. Germline V gene data show CDR1 as SGDLS and CDR2 as YYNGEE. V was clipped by 3 bases and J by 3 bases, with 8 bases between them. This CDR3 region has 13 residues. The CDR3 protein is CASSAPVTDTQYF. The CDR3 nucleotides read TGTGCCAGCAGCGCCCCAGTGACAGATACGCAGTATTTT.

This chain links TRBV4-3 with TRBJ2-7; 8 bases align to TRBD2. With V trimmed by 0 bases and J by 7 bases, 8 bases remained unmatched. Germline CDR1 and CDR2: LGHNA and YSLEER. The CDR3 has 15 residues. The CDR3 DNA reads TGCGCCAGCAGCCAAGAGGGAGCGGGAGTACAGGAGCAGTACTTC. Translated: CASSQEGAGVQEQYF.

The genes are TRBV5-1 and TRBJ2-7; tentative D call: TRBD1 (6 bases). Germline CDR1 is SGHRS and CDR2 is YFSETQ. V was pared by 4 bases and J by 0 bases, with 17 bases between. CDR3 length: 16 residues. The CDR3 loop is CASSQTTGTHSYEQYF. The CDR3 DNA reads as TGCGCCAGCAGCCAAACTACCGGGACACACTCCTACGAGCAGTACTTC.

The rearrangement links TRBV19 to TRBJ1-2, with 7 bases aligning to TRBD1. This CDR3 region has 16 residues. CDR1 is LNHDA, CDR2 SQIVND, per germline (reference sequence). Trimming cost V 6 bases and J 8 bases; bases outside gene matches: 18. CDR3 DNA sequence: TGTGCCAGTAGAGGGTTCGCGAGACAGGGAGGTGGCGGCTACACCTTC. It encodes CASRGFARQGGGGYTF. The full variable domain, completed using reference TRBV19 and TRBJ1-2, is DGGITQSPKYLFRKEGQNVTLSCEQNLNHDAMYWYRQDPGQGLRLIYYSQIVNDFQKGDIAEGYSVSREKKESFPLTVTSAQKNPTAFYLCASRGFARQGGGGYTFGSGTRLTVV.

This chain connects TRBV4-1 to TRBJ2-7; TRBD1 matches 8 bases. Germline CDR1 MGHRA, CDR2 YSYEKL. The V gene end was trimmed by 3 bases and the J gene end by 2 bases; junction bases not matched to a gene: 12. The CDR3 runs to 17 residues. The CDR3 region is CASSQLQGVLTPYEQYF. The DNA for the CDR3 is TGCGCCAGCAGCCAGTTACAGGGGGTCCTAACCCCCTACGAGCAGTACTTC.

The count of this clone is one. The chain links TRBV19 to TRBJ1-5; the D gene is possibly TRBD1 (6 bases). The V gene's germline CDR1 is LNHDA and CDR2 SQIVND (reference sequence). The length of the CDR3 is 15 residues. V dropped 4 bases and J dropped 0 bases, with 10 bases sitting between them. CDR3 bases: TGTGCCAGTAGTAGCAGGGGAAATAGCAATCAGCCCCAGCATTTT. This translates into CASSSRGNSNQPQHF.

This clone was detected once. This chain uses TRBV18 with TRBJ1-6, with a tentative D call TRBD1 (6 bases). This CDR3 region has 16 residues. The germline V gene has CDR1 KGHSH and CDR2 LQKENI. V dropped 3 bases and J dropped 9 bases, with 18 bases sitting between them. CDR3 nucleotides: TGTGCCAGCTCACCCGGTGTTGGGGGACAAACTTCACCCCTCCACTTT. Residues: CASSPGVGGQTSPLHF.

This clone was observed a few times. The V call is TRBV2, the J call TRBJ2-3; 9 nucleotides align to TRBD2. V dropped 8 bases and J dropped 1; count of bases not matched to a gene: 7. The CDR3 loop spans 15 amino acids. CDR1 and CDR2 (germline): SNHLY, FYNNEI. CDR3 nucleotides: TGTGCCAGCCGGGTGGGACTAGCTGGCACAGATACGCAGTATTTT. As protein: CASRVGLAGTDTQYF.

The chain has TRBV5-5 and TRBJ1-1, with D maybe TRBD1 (5 bases). Germline V lookup: CDR1 SGHKS, CDR2 YYEKEE (reference sequence). The CDR3 length is 15 residues. The V end lost 4 bases, the J end lost 2 bases, and 15 bases lay between the germline ends. CDR3 nucleotide sequence: TGTGCCAGCAGCCCTGGTTCTGGGGCAAACACTGAAGCTTTCTTT. This encodes CASSPGSGANTEAFF.

The chain employs TRBV10-3 and TRBJ2-7; D not certain. CDR3 size: 11 residues. Germline V gene sequence: CDR1 ENHRY, CDR2 SYGVKD. Trimming cost V 7 bases and J 5 bases, with 9 bases left between them. CDR3 region: CAITIGDEQYF. DNA of the CDR3: TGTGCCATCACCATCGGAGACGAGCAGTACTTC.

This clone came up once. V and J are TRBV5-6 and TRBJ1-4; TRBD1 is a possible D gene (5 bases). Germline lookup yields CDR1 SGHDT and CDR2 YYEEEE. The CDR3 has 15 amino acids. Trimming removed 4 bases from V and 6 bases from J, with 16 bases in between. CDR3 protein: CASSTYGGRDEKLFF. CDR3 DNA: TGTGCCAGCAGCACTTACGGGGGGAGAGATGAAAAACTGTTTTTT. The entire variable domain, with the rest obtained from reference TRBV5-6 and TRBJ1-4, is as follows: DAGVTQSPTHLIKTRGQQVTLRCSPKSGHDTVSWYQQALGQGPQFIFQYYEEEERQRGNFPDRFSGHQFPNYSSELNVNALLLGDSALYLCASSTYGGRDEKLFFGSGTQLSVL.

This clone was detected a few times. The J gene is TRBJ2-1, the V gene TRBV6-4, with TRBD2 identical over 9 bases. V lost 0 bases to trimming and J lost 6 bases; unmatched junction nucleotides: 9. The CDR3 extends over 17 amino acids. CDR1 and CDR2 (germline): MRHNA, SNTAGT. CDR3 region: CASSDSRVGSGSNEQFF. The CDR3 DNA follows: TGTGCCAGCAGTGACTCGAGGGTCGGTAGCGGGAGCAATGAGCAGTTCTTC.

This clone appeared a single time. The chain employs TRBV15 and TRBJ2-3; D is possibly TRBD1 (6 bases). Trimming removed 0 bases at V and 4 bases at J, with 11 bases between. The V gene's germline CDR1 is LNHNV and CDR2 YYDKDF (reference sequence). The CDR3 has 15 residues. In DNA form, the CDR3 reads TGTGCCACCAGCAGAGATCGCACAGGGCCAGATACGCAGTATTTT. It is translated as CATSRDRTGPDTQYF.

The V gene is TRBV28, the J gene TRBJ2-7; 12 bases line up with TRBD2. Germline CDR1 reads MDHEN; CDR2 reads SYDVKM. This CDR3 contains 15 residues. V lost 6 bases to trimming and J lost 0 bases; unmatched junction nucleotides: 3. The CDR3 DNA reads TGTGCCAGCAGAAGACTAGCGGGAGACTCCTACGAGCAGTACTTC. This encodes CASRRLAGDSYEQYF.

This chain joins TRBV4-1 and TRBJ2-5; perhaps TRBD1 as D (6 bases). The germline CDR1 and CDR2 sequences are MGHRA and YSYEKL. The CDR3 runs 14 residues. The V end lost 2 bases, the J end lost 5 bases, and 12 bases lay between the germline ends. CDR3 nucleotides: TGCGCCAGCAGCCAACAACAGGGATGGGAGACCCAGTACTTC. Translating gives CASSQQQGWETQYF.

The rearrangement links TRBV10-3 to TRBJ2-5; TRBD2 matches at 10 bases. J gave up 0 bases and V 1 base, and 8 bases lay outside the gene matches. Per germline, CDR1 ENHRY and CDR2 SYGVKD. The CDR3 totals 18 residues. CDR3 in amino acids: CAISEFLAGEGDQETQYF. The CDR3 coding sequence is TGTGCCATCAGTGAGTTTCTAGCGGGAGAGGGGGACCAAGAGACCCAGTACTTC.

The genes are TRBV27 and TRBJ2-1, with 11 bases matching TRBD2. The CDR3 has 18 amino acids. The germline V gene encodes CDR1 MNHEY and CDR2 SMNVEV (reference sequence). Unmatched junction bases numbered 11, after V lost 5 bases and J lost 2 bases. The CDR3 region is CASSPGTSGSGTYNEQFF. The CDR3 DNA is TGTGCCAGCAGTCCAGGCACTAGCGGGAGTGGGACCTACAATGAGCAGTTCTTC.

The chain uses TRBV5-1 and TRBJ2-1; 12 bases map to TRBD2. The germline V gene has CDR1 SGHRS and CDR2 YFSETQ. The CDR3 is 16 amino acids. After removal of 4 bases from V and 6 bases from J, the junction contained 8 bases not matched to a gene. The DNA of the CDR3 is TGCGCCAGCAGCCCTGGTCTAGCGGGAGGGGGCAATGAGCAGTTCTTC. It codes for CASSPGLAGGGNEQFF.

The J gene is TRBJ2-1, the V gene TRBV6-4; 11 bases match TRBD1. The CDR3 consists of 14 residues. The V and J ends lost 2 bases and 6 bases, in that order; junction bases with no gene match: 0. CDR1 is MRHNA, CDR2 SNTAGT, per germline. The CDR3 coding sequence is TGTGCCAGCAGTGACGGGACAGGGGGCAATGAGCAGTTCTTC. This translates into CASSDGTGGNEQFF.

The rearrangement joins TRBV5-1 to TRBJ1-5; maybe TRBD1 (6 bases). Trimming took 0 bases from V and 2 from J, leaving 9 bases between them. Germline-derived CDR1 and CDR2 are SGHRS and YFSETQ. There are 15 residues in the CDR3. CDR3 sequence (DNA): TGCGCCAGCAGCTTGGCGGCAGGGGGCAATCAGCCCCAGCATTTT. Translation: CASSLAAGGNQPQHF.

This chain connects TRBV9 to TRBJ2-1; D is undetermined. Trimming stripped 0 bases from V and 1 base from J, with 5 bases between. Looked up from germline, CDR1 is SGDLS and CDR2 is YYNGEE. The length of the CDR3 is 14 residues. The CDR3 spells CASSVEPSYNEQFF. CDR3 bases: TGTGCCAGCAGCGTAGAGCCTTCCTACAATGAGCAGTTCTTC.

The chain is built from TRBV5-1 and TRBJ2-1; 9 nucleotides align to TRBD2. Per the germline V gene, CDR1 is SGHRS and CDR2 is YFSETQ. This CDR3 is built from 15 residues. V shed 2 bases, J shed 2 bases, and the junction held 2 bases outside the gene matches. Here the CDR3 reads CASSLGLAPYNEQFF. The CDR3 DNA reads TGCGCCAGCAGCTTAGGACTAGCGCCCTACAATGAGCAGTTCTTC.

With respect to this clone: Additional DNA sequences in this sample encode the identical CDR3. The genes are TRBV29-1 and TRBJ1-1, with D possibly being TRBD1 (5 bases). This CDR3 has 12 amino acids. CDR1 and CDR2 (germline): SQVTM, ANQGSEA. Trimming pared 6 bases from V and 4 bases from J, leaving 12 bases between. The CDR3 DNA is TGCAGCGTGGGACGGGGGAGCACTGAAGCTTTCTTT. It encodes CSVGRGSTEAFF.

This sequence joins TRBV19 and TRBJ1-1; a weak D match, TRBD1 (5 bases). The V end lost 5 bases, the J end lost 5 bases, and 24 bases lay between the germline ends. The germline V gene has CDR1 LNHDA and CDR2 SQIVND (reference sequence). The CDR3 sequence is 17 residues long. The CDR3 nucleotides read TGTGCCAGTAGTCAATTCCCCAGGGAGGCCCATGCGACTGAAGCTTTCTTT. Its protein product is CASSQFPREAHATEAFF.

The rearrangement links TRBV11-3 to TRBJ2-2; TRBD1 matches at 10 bases. The CDR3 spans 13 residues. From germline, CDR1 is SGHNT and CDR2 YENEEA. V lost 8 bases to trimming and J lost 6 bases; unmatched junction nucleotides: 3. The CDR3 bases are TGTGCCAGCCGGGACAGGGGTTCCGGGGAGCTGTTTTTT. It codes for CASRDRGSGELFF.